This passage covers 15 T cell receptor beta chains from one sample sequenced in a study of cytotoxic CD8 clonotypes in ibrutinib-treated CLL (dated by TCRdb to the early 2020s). Taken with the paper, the label for time point translates to: 12 to 13 months on ibrutinib. Libraries came from the immunoSEQ multiplex PCR assay. Sourced from immuneACCESS, this table was stored by TCRdb with only in-frame sequences that have V and J called. A share of the clones is absent; for the studies checked, an unresolved V gene accounts for under half, and the remainder has no known explanation. In all, the sample holds around 97,000 clones, and approximately 78% of those were seen once. The ten largest clones represent about 33% of the sample. Sequenced material: PBMCs, taken after 12 months of ibrutinib treatment. Every receptor here comes from a human donor with chronic lymphocytic leukemia.

The V and J genes are TRBV6-5 and TRBJ2-7; D unresolved. The germline V and J ends were trimmed by 5 bases and 0 bases, with 8 bases remaining between them. CDR1 MNHEY and CDR2 SVGAGI come from the germline V gene. The CDR3 consists of 13 residues. CDR3 sequence reads: CASSVDLSYEQYF. The CDR3 DNA follows: TGTGCCAGCAGTGTTGACCTCTCCTACGAGCAGTACTTC.

This clone was picked up one time. The chain employs TRBV6-5 and TRBJ2-7; 9 positions agree with TRBD2. The CDR3 consists of 14 residues. V dropped 2 bases and J dropped 3; count of bases not matched to a gene: 2. The germline V gene encodes CDR1 MNHEY and CDR2 SVGAGI. The CDR3 DNA reads as TGTGCCAGCAGTTACCGGCGGGGGGGCTACGAGCAGTACTTC. This codes for CASSYRRGGYEQYF.

This chain joins TRBV5-1 and TRBJ2-2; 8 nucleotides agree with TRBD1. Trimming took 0 bases from V and 4 from J; bases not matched to a gene: 5. This CDR3 has 16 amino acids. Germline CDR1 is SGHRS and CDR2 is YFSETQ. The CDR3 here is CASSLAGTGVTGELFF. The CDR3 DNA follows: TGCGCCAGCAGCTTGGCGGGGACAGGTGTCACCGGGGAGCTGTTTTTT. Looking up the rest from reference TRBV5-1 and TRBJ2-2 gives the full variable domain: KAGVTQTPRYLIKTRGQQVTLSCSPISGHRSVSWYQQTPGQGLQFLFEYFSETQRNKGNFPGRFSGRQFSNSRSEMNVSTLELGDSALYLCASSLAGTGVTGELFFGEGSRLTVL.

This clone came up a few times. The chain is built from TRBV18 and TRBJ2-7; a possible D gene is TRBD2 (5 bases). The ends were cut back, 1 base at V and 1 base at J, with 20 bases in the middle. This CDR3 region has 18 residues. Germline lookup yields CDR1 KGHSH and CDR2 LQKENI. CDR3 residues: CASSPQGAGSVSSYEQYF. The CDR3 coding sequence is TGTGCCAGCTCACCACAGGGTGCGGGCAGCGTCTCTTCCTACGAGCAGTACTTC.

Many counts were recorded for this clone. The chain uses TRBV4-1 and TRBJ2-5; TRBD1 matches 7 bases. CDR3 length: 14 amino acids. The germline V gene encodes CDR1 MGHRA and CDR2 YSYEKL. V lost 3 bases to trimming and J lost 4 bases; unmatched junction nucleotides: 5. Here the CDR3 DNA reads TGCGCCAGCAGCCATAAGACAGGGATAGAGACCCAGTACTTC. Translation gives CASSHKTGIETQYF.

The chain has TRBV11-1 and TRBJ2-5, with 7 bases aligning to TRBD2. The CDR3 consists of 15 residues. J gave up 2 bases and V 2 bases, and 5 bases lay outside the gene matches. Germline V gene sequence: CDR1 SGHAT, CDR2 FQDESV (reference sequence). The CDR3 bases are TGTGCCAGCAGCTTACATCCTAGCGGACAAGAGACCCAGTACTTC. Translating it yields CASSLHPSGQETQYF. Looking up the rest from reference TRBV11-1 and TRBJ2-5 gives the full variable domain: EAEVAQSPRYKITEKSQAVAFWCDPISGHATLYWYRQILGQGPELLVQFQDESVVDDSQLPKDRFSAERLKGVDSTLKIQPAELGDSAMYLCASSLHPSGQETQYFGPGTRLLVL.

This clone was observed once. This chain links TRBV18 with TRBJ2-2; no clear D. Germline V gene sequence: CDR1 KGHSH, CDR2 LQKENI. The length of the CDR3 is 17 residues. The V gene lost 3 bases and the J gene lost 0 bases, with 14 bases spanning the gap. DNA of the CDR3: TGTGCCAGCTCACCCTTGGCCCTCATCCCGAACACCGGGGAGCTGTTTTTT. Translation gives CASSPLALIPNTGELFF.

Written as DNA, the CDR3 is TGCGCCAGCAGCGACACGAGCTCCTACAATGAGCAGTTCTTC. Protein sequence: CASSDTSSYNEQFF. The chain links TRBV5-1 to TRBJ2-1, with D unresolved. The CDR3 sequence is 14 residues long. The V gene's germline CDR1 is SGHRS and CDR2 YFSETQ. V was pared by 4 bases and J by 0 bases, with 8 bases between.

The chain is built from TRBV11-2 and TRBJ1-2; 10 nucleotides align to TRBD1. V lost 5 bases to trimming and J lost 3 bases; unmatched junction nucleotides: 6. The CDR3 has 15 residues. CDR1 is SGHAT and CDR2 is FQNNGV in the germline V gene. The CDR3 sequence is CASSPMTGGYYGYTF. The CDR3 nucleotides read TGTGCCAGCAGCCCCATGACAGGGGGCTACTATGGCTACACCTTC.

V gene TRBV7-2 combines with J gene TRBJ2-3, with 8 bases matching TRBD2. J gave up 2 bases and V 5 bases, and 6 bases lay outside the gene matches. The CDR3 sequence is 15 residues long. Germline V gene lookup returns CDR1 SGHTA and CDR2 FQGNSA. The CDR3 DNA reads TGTGCCAGCAGCACGCGGGGGGCCCTCACAGATACGCAGTATTTT. It is translated as CASSTRGALTDTQYF.

V is TRBV7-9 and J is TRBJ1-1, with 8 bases lining up with TRBD1. Germline V gives CDR1 SEHNR, CDR2 FQNEAQ (reference sequence). The ends lost 4 bases at V and 5 bases at J; junction bases unmatched: 3. The CDR3 runs to 13 residues. CDR3 sequence reads: CASSWTGLTEAFF. CDR3 coding DNA: TGTGCCAGCAGCTGGACAGGGCTTACTGAAGCTTTCTTT. Variable domain in full (rest from reference TRBV7-9 and TRBJ1-1): DTGVSQNPRHKITKRGQNVTFRCDPISEHNRLYWYRQTLGQGPEFLTYFQNEAQLEKSRLLSDRFSAERPKGSFSTLEIQRTEQGDSAMYLCASSWTGLTEAFFGQGTRLTVV.

The chain carries TRBV7-9 and TRBJ1-6; 11 bases align to TRBD1. The CDR3 loop spans 14 amino acids. Looked up from germline, CDR1 is SEHNR and CDR2 is FQNEAQ (reference sequence). V was clipped by 5 bases and J by 9 bases; unmatched bases: 3. The CDR3 DNA reads TGTGCCAGCAGCGGGACAGGGGGTTCTTCACCCCTCCACTTT. It codes for CASSGTGGSSPLHF.

The chain couples TRBV28 to TRBJ2-5; 9 bases fit TRBD1. The CDR3 runs to 16 residues. With 6 bases clipped from V and 3 bases from J, the junction kept 11 bases outside the gene matches. Germline V lookup: CDR1 MDHEN, CDR2 SYDVKM. The CDR3 loop is CASRQGPGQGEETQYF. The DNA of the CDR3 is TGTGCCAGCAGGCAAGGACCGGGACAGGGTGAAGAGACCCAGTACTTC.

This chain connects TRBV4-3 to TRBJ2-3, with TRBD2 matching over 9 bases. In germline, CDR1 is LGHNA, CDR2 YSLEER. This CDR3 region has 16 residues. Trimming cost V 0 bases and J 4 bases; bases outside gene matches: 5. CDR3 nucleotides: TGCGCCAGCAGCCAAGATCGCGGACTAGCGCCAGATACGCAGTATTTT. Protein: CASSQDRGLAPDTQYF.

This clone was counted a single time. Written as DNA, the CDR3 is TGCGCCAGCAGAGAGGGACTTCTCTCCTACGAGCAGTACTTC. Its translation: CASREGLLSYEQYF. The rearrangement links TRBV5-1 to TRBJ2-5, with D perhaps TRBD2 (6 bases). The DNA matches TRBJ2-7 better at its end, which makes the J call doubtful. This CDR3 has 14 residues. Germline V gene lookup returns CDR1 SGHRS and CDR2 YFSETQ.